The following is a T cell receptor beta chain sequence with its context. The antigen remains unidentified. This table comes from immunoSEQ multiplex PCR, and its TCRdb copy is limited to in-frame clones, with some not included. The sample shows 150,000 to 180,000 clones, 75% to 90% of them seen only once. Germline V gives CDR1 LNHDA, CDR2 SQIVND (reference sequence). This CDR3 comprises 15 residues. J lost 1 base, V lost 4 bases, and 6 bases had no gene match. The sample originates from a study of cytomegalovirus exposure and HLA in healthy donors. Study conclusions and caveats: Rarity characterized most TCR sequences, yet some public TCRs appeared in many donors. The study flagged approximately 180 TCR beta chains as cytomegalovirus-associated.

This receptor was identified in a man between 18 and 29 years old in good health and CMV-seropositive. Sample: PBMCs. The gene calls are TRBV19 and TRBJ1-1, with 7 bases fitting TRBD1. CDR3 coding DNA: TGTGCCAGTAGTACACCAGGGGGTGGGAACACTGAAGCTTTCTTT. Its translation: CASSTPGGGNTEAFF.